What follows is one TCR beta chain and its context. Surgery cases with the highest brain T cell transcript signatures were chosen for sequencing. Here immunoSEQ multiplex PCR was the method, and the copy in TCRdb shows in-frame clones only, minus some. The data hold around 9,300 clones, with 69% observed a single time. This record comes from a study of brain T cells in children with intractable seizures. The CDR3 consists of 16 residues. The V segment lost 4 bases and the J segment 0 bases; nucleotides outside the gene matches: 4. Germline V gives CDR1 SGHRS, CDR2 YFSETQ. This specimen consisted of resected brain tissue, obtained at surgery. The chain is built from TRBV5-1 and TRBJ1-3, with TRBD1 matching over 10 bases. The TCR was taken from a girl aged 2-10 years with tuberous sclerosis and intractable seizures. The CDR3, as DNA: TGCGCCAGCAGCAGAGGGGACAGGGGCTCTGGAAACACCATATATTTT. As protein: CASSRGDRGSGNTIYF.